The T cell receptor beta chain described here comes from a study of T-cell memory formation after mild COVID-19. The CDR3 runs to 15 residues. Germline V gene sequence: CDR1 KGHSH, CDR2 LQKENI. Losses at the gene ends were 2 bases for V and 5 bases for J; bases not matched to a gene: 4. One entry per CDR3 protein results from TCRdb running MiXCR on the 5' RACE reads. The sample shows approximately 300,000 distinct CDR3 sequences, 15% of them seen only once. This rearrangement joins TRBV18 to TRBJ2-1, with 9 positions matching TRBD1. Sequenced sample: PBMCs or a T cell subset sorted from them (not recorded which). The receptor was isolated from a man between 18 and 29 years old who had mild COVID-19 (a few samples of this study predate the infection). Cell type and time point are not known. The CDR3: CASSPTGGIDNEQFF. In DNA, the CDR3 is TGTGCCAGCTCACCAACAGGGGGCATTGACAATGAGCAGTTCTTC.